These 5 T cell receptor beta chains originate from one sample sequenced in a study of OX40 agonist ivuxolimab in advanced cancers. Data came from immunoSEQ multiplex PCR; TCRdb stores just in-frame clones and leaves some out. The sample carries some 42,000 clones, 85% to 90% recorded once. The source material was CD4+ or CD8+ T cells sorted from blood, sampled in a trial of the OX40 agonist ivuxolimab. These TCRs come from an adult with an advanced solid tumor such as melanoma, head and neck, liver or kidney cancer.

This clone was counted a few times. DNA of the CDR3: TGTGCCAGCAGTTTATCGGTGCTCCAGTACTTC. Translating it yields CASSLSVLQYF. J is TRBJ2-7 and V is TRBV28; no definite D call. The CDR3 consists of 11 residues. The ends were cut back, 1 base at V and 10 bases at J, with 8 bases in the middle. Germline-derived CDR1 and CDR2 are MDHEN and SYDVKM.

In DNA form, the CDR3 reads TGTGCCAGCAGCGTCGCCATCACCCCGGGACAGGCGAGATATGGCTACACCTTC. Translation gives CASSVAITPGQARYGYTF. The V gene is TRBV9, the J gene TRBJ1-2, with 8 bases identical to TRBD1. Trimming took 2 bases from V and 5 from J; bases not matched to a gene: 17. CDR1 is SGDLS, CDR2 YYNGEE, per germline. This CDR3 has 18 amino acids.

V is TRBV11-2 and J is TRBJ1-1, with D perhaps TRBD1 (6 bases). Germline V CDR1 and CDR2: SGHAT, FQNNGV. Trimming left V 2 bases short and J 0 bases short, with 16 bases between. The CDR3 has 17 residues. In DNA form, the CDR3 reads TGTGCCAGCAGCTTATGGGGGGACAAGGGGTTGAACACTGAAGCTTTCTTT. This translates into CASSLWGDKGLNTEAFF.

The J gene is TRBJ1-5, the V gene TRBV21-1. TRBV21-1 is shown as a pseudogene. This CDR3 is built from 13 residues. The CDR3 DNA reads TGTGCCAGCAGCAGCGAGAGCAATCAGCCCCAGCATTTT. Translation gives CASSSESNQPQHF.

The sample holds one count of this clone. The rearrangement uses TRBV12-5 and TRBJ2-2, with 7 bases that match TRBD1. Germline loops: CDR1 LGHNT, CDR2 FRNRAP. J lost 3 bases, V lost 3 bases, and 10 bases had no gene match. This CDR3 is built from 17 residues. The CDR3 loop reads CASGFSTGIMDTGELFF. CDR3 bases: TGTGCTAGTGGTTTCTCGACAGGGATTATGGACACCGGGGAGCTGTTTTTT.